Listed below are T cell receptor beta chains from one sample, sequenced in a study of T cell repertoires in cytomegalovirus infection. TCRdb reprocessed the reads via MiXCR and lists one record per CDR3 protein. The profile shows some 920,000 distinct CDR3 sequences, around 32% of them singletons. These TCRs are of unknown antigen specificity. The material was cultured CD8+ T cells from PBMCs, obtained from culture after CMV antigen stimulation. These receptors were collected from a human donor in good health (CMV status not recorded). Some clones in this sample may be carry-over from other donors' samples. CDR3s include the opening cysteine and the closing phenylalanine or tryptophan. D genes are given only for firm matches. Not every row has a clone size; where given, it reads once, few, many or a size class.

>TRBV19|TRBJ1-5|.|few
CASSTQGYNQPQHF
TGTGCCAGTAGTACACAGGGCTACAATCAGCCCCAGCATTTT
>TRBV7-6|TRBJ2-5|TRBD2|many
CASSLSGPAGARETQYF
TGTGCCAGCAGCTTATCGGGCCCAGCGGGGGCCAGGGAGACCCAGTACTTC
>TRBV6-5|TRBJ1-1|.|few
CASSYSRTSGDTEAFF
TGTGCCAGCAGTTACTCGAGGACCTCAGGGGACACTGAAGCTTTCTTT
>TRBV11-2|TRBJ1-2|.|few
CASSSNPGGDYGYTF
TGTGCCAGCAGCTCCAATCCCGGAGGGGACTATGGCTACACCTTC
>TRBV7-6|TRBJ2-5|.|.
CVSSLVGLNRLREETQYF
TGTGTCAGCAGCTTAGTGGGGTTAAACAGACTGAGAGAAGAGACCCAGTACTTC
>TRBV7-9|TRBJ2-5|TRBD1|few
CASSEGQERETQYF
TGTGCCAGCAGCGAGGGACAGGAAAGAGAGACCCAGTACTTC
>TRBV28|TRBJ2-3|TRBD2|.
CASSLSGVRDTQYF
TGTGCCAGCAGCCTAAGCGGGGTTAGGGATACGCAGTATTTT
>TRBV15|TRBJ2-3|.|.
CATSVGTKSTDTQYF
TGTGCCACCAGCGTAGGGACGAAAAGCACAGATACGCAGTATTTT
>TRBV13|TRBJ2-7|TRBD2|few
CASSFWTSETYEQYF
TGTGCCAGCAGCTTCTGGACTAGCGAGACCTACGAGCAGTACTTC
>TRBV7-9|TRBJ2-1|TRBD1|few
CASSETGTGMNEQFF
TGTGCCAGCAGCGAGACAGGGACAGGGATGAATGAGCAGTTCTTC
>TRBV13|TRBJ2-1|.|.
CASSRDLNNEQFF
TGTGCCAGCAGCCGGGACCTTAACAATGAGCAGTTCTTC
>TRBV2|TRBJ1-3|.|.
CASSEAHEGPFFSGNTIYF
TGTGCCAGCAGTGAAGCGCACGAGGGGCCCTTCTTCTCTGGAAACACCATATATTTT
>TRBV7-9|TRBJ1-2|.|.
CASSLSGIYGYTF
TGTGCCAGCAGCTTAAGTGGGATCTATGGCTACACCTTC
>TRBV7-2|TRBJ1-4|.|many
CASSLGGSGHGEKLFF
TGTGCCAGCAGCTTAGGGGGGTCAGGGCATGGTGAAAAACTGTTTTTT
>TRBV27|TRBJ1-2|.|.
CASSLSLGVYGYTF
TGTGCCAGCAGTTTATCGTTGGGGGTATATGGCTACACCTTC
>TRBV6-4|TRBJ2-1|.|.
CASSDSGTSLYNEQFF
TGTGCCAGCAGTGACTCTGGGACAAGCCTATACAATGAGCAGTTCTTC
>TRBV6-5|TRBJ1-2|TRBD1|.
CASSYGTGGDYGYTF
TGTGCCAGCAGTTACGGAACAGGGGGCGACTATGGCTACACCTTC
>TRBV19|TRBJ2-3|.|.
CASSIGPTTDTQYF
TGTGCCAGTAGTATAGGACCTACAACAGATACGCAGTATTTT
>TRBV6-2/TRBV6-3|TRBJ2-7|.|.
CASSQHKLTYEQYF
TGTGCCAGCAGCCAGCACAAACTCACCTACGAGCAGTACTTC
>TRBV9|TRBJ2-1|.|once
CASSVDPAHVNEQFF
TGTGCCAGCAGCGTAGATCCCGCCCATGTAAATGAGCAGTTCTTC
>TRBV9|TRBJ2-1|TRBD1|.
CASSVASGQGRGNEQFF
TGTGCCAGCAGCGTCGCCTCGGGACAGGGACGGGGGAATGAGCAGTTCTTC
>TRBV7-2|TRBJ1-1|.|many
CASSLSAGTEAFF
TGTGCCAGCAGCTTATCGGCGGGCACTGAAGCTTTCTTT
>TRBV28|TRBJ1-2|.|few
CASSPTASPPDGYTF
TGTGCCAGCAGCCCGACCGCGTCTCCTCCGGATGGCTACACCTTC
>TRBV6-5|TRBJ1-6|TRBD1|.
CASSYLGQTYNSPLHF
TGTGCCAGCAGTTACCTGGGACAGACTTATAATTCACCCCTCCACTTT
>TRBV27|TRBJ2-1|.|.
CASRGSYDEQFF
TGTGCCAGCCGGGGATCCTATGATGAGCAGTTCTTC
>TRBV4-3|TRBJ1-1|.|.
CASSNWGQLNTEAFF
TGCGCCAGCAGCAATTGGGGCCAGTTGAACACTGAAGCTTTCTTT
>TRBV6-6|TRBJ2-7|.|.
CASSDPRILLGEQYF
TGTGCCAGCAGTGATCCCAGAATATTACTCGGCGAGCAGTACTTC
>TRBV6-2/TRBV6-3|TRBJ1-5|.|many
CASSYGSQPQHF
TGTGCCAGCAGTTACGGGAGTCAGCCCCAGCATTTT
>TRBV11-2|TRBJ2-1|.|.
CASSPTGFYNEQFF
TGTGCCAGCAGCCCCACGGGATTCTACAATGAGCAGTTCTTC
>TRBV18|TRBJ1-5|.|many
CASSPDENQPQHF
TGTGCCAGCTCACCGGATGAGAATCAGCCCCAGCATTTT
>TRBV4-1|TRBJ2-5|.|few
CASSQEPGVETQYF
TGCGCCAGCAGCCAAGAACCAGGGGTAGAGACCCAGTACTTC
>TRBV29-1|TRBJ2-4|.|.
CSVGEDIQYF
TGCAGCGTTGGGGAGGACATTCAGTACTTC
>TRBV9|TRBJ2-5|TRBD2|few
CASSVGSGGPTQYF
TGTGCCAGCAGCGTAGGTAGCGGGGGACCGACCCAGTACTTC
>TRBV12-3/TRBV12-4|TRBJ2-5|.|.
CASSLITIETQYF
TGTGCCAGCAGTTTGATAACTATAGAGACCCAGTACTTC
>TRBV7-6|TRBJ1-2|.|.
CASSLGGRPDGGYTF
TGTGCCAGCAGCTTAGGGGGCCGGCCGGATGGAGGCTACACCTTC
>TRBV7-6|TRBJ2-7|.|many
CASIGKAHEQYF
TGTGCCAGCATCGGGAAGGCCCACGAGCAGTACTTC
>TRBV7-9|TRBJ2-1|TRBD1|few
CASSPGTGNHNEQFF
TGTGCCAGCAGCCCCGGGACAGGGAACCACAATGAGCAGTTCTTC
>TRBV7-6|TRBJ2-3|TRBD2|.
CASSFPSSGVEADTQYF
TGTGCCAGCAGCTTCCCATCTAGCGGGGTGGAGGCAGATACGCAGTATTTT
>TRBV14|TRBJ1-3|.|.
CASSLDFPGGGNTIYF
TGTGCCAGCAGCCTAGACTTTCCGGGAGGTGGAAACACCATATATTTT
>TRBV4-1|TRBJ2-3|TRBD2|few
CASSQEIWDYADTDTQYF
TGCGCCAGCAGCCAAGAAATTTGGGACTATGCAGACACAGATACGCAGTATTTT
>TRBV7-6|TRBJ1-2|.|many
CASSPWDSYGYTF
TGTGCCAGCAGCCCTTGGGATTCCTATGGCTACACCTTC
>TRBV4-1|TRBJ1-2|TRBD1|.
CASSLTRQGYNYGYTF
TGCGCCAGCAGCCTAACTCGACAGGGCTACAACTATGGCTACACCTTC
>TRBV29-1|TRBJ2-7|.|.
CSVEDRGGGDEQYF
TGCAGCGTTGAAGATCGTGGAGGGGGCGACGAGCAGTACTTC
>TRBV19|TRBJ2-1|.|.
CASSIVAYYEQFF
TGTGCCAGTAGTATAGTTGCGTACTATGAGCAGTTCTTC
>TRBV19|TRBJ1-1|.|.
CASSMGDNTEAFF
TGTGCCAGTAGTATGGGGGATAACACTGAAGCTTTCTTT
>TRBV7-8|TRBJ1-1|.|.
CASSFGITDTEAFF
TGTGCCAGCAGCTTTGGGATAACTGACACTGAAGCTTTCTTT
>TRBV7-9|TRBJ1-5|.|few
CASSYTGRGLFEPQHF
TGTGCCAGCAGTTACACAGGGCGAGGCCTGTTTGAGCCCCAGCATTTT
>TRBV2|TRBJ1-2|.|once
CAWPGADGYTF
TGCGCTTGGCCGGGGGCTGATGGCTACACCTTC
>TRBV7-9|TRBJ1-3|TRBD1|.
CASRPATGFAGNTIYF
TGTGCCAGCAGACCGGCGACAGGGTTCGCTGGAAACACCATATATTTT
>TRBV12-5|TRBJ2-2|.|.
CASTPGNTGELFF
TGTGCTAGTACACCCGGGAACACCGGGGAGCTGTTTTTT
>TRBV7-8|TRBJ2-7|.|.
CASSLERRPSYEQYF
TGTGCCAGCAGCTTAGAGCGCAGGCCATCCTACGAGCAGTACTTC
>TRBV6-6|TRBJ2-1|.|many
CASSYGDNEQFF
TGTGCCAGCAGTTACGGGGACAATGAGCAGTTCTTC
>TRBV10-2|TRBJ1-1|.|.
CASSEVGRGTEAFF
TGCGCCAGCAGTGAGGTCGGCAGGGGCACTGAAGCTTTCTTT
>TRBV12-3/TRBV12-4|TRBJ1-1|TRBD1|few
CASNTDREWYTEAFF
TGTGCCAGCAACACGGACAGGGAGTGGTACACTGAAGCTTTCTTT
>TRBV20-1|TRBJ2-7|.|.
CSAYEGYEQYF
TGCAGTGCTTATGAGGGCTACGAGCAGTACTTC
>TRBV7-8|TRBJ2-3|.|many
CASSLEEGLATDTQYF
TGTGCCAGCAGCTTAGAAGAAGGTCTAGCCACAGATACGCAGTATTTT
>TRBV7-9|TRBJ1-2|TRBD1|.
CANSNEQGAYYGYTF
TGTGCCAACAGCAACGAACAGGGGGCTTATTATGGCTACACCTTC
>TRBV19|TRBJ2-3|TRBD2|few
CASTTSGGIDTQYF
TGTGCCAGTACCACTAGCGGGGGAATAGATACGCAGTATTTT